The T cell receptor (beta chain) under discussion was sequenced for a study of control samples from healthy donors and cancer patients. Libraries were prepared by immunoSEQ multiplex PCR; TCRdb keeps only in-frame clonotypes and omits some of them. The table lists around 150,000 clones, about 90% of them singletons. This CDR3 contains 16 residues. CDR1 and CDR2 (germline): MGHRA, YSYEKL. V was pared by 1 base and J by 4 bases, with 7 bases of the junction left unmatched. The sequenced sample consisted of blood. The chain links TRBV4-1 to TRBJ2-5; 9 positions match TRBD1. The receptor was derived from a man aged 25 to 40 in good health. DNA of the CDR3: TGCGCCAGCAGCCAAGCACAGGGGGCAACGGGAGAGACCCAGTACTTC. Protein product: CASSQAQGATGETQYF.